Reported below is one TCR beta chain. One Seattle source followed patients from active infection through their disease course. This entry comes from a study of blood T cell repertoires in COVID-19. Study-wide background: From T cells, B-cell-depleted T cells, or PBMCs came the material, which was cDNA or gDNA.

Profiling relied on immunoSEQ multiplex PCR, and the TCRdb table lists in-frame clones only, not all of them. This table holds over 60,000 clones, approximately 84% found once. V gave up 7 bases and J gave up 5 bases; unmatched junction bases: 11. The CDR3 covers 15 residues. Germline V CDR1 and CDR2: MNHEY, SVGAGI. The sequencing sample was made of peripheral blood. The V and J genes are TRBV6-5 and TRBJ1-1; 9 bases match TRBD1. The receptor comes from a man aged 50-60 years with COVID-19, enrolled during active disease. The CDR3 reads CASIPQGALRTEAFF. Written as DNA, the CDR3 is TGTGCCAGCATTCCACAGGGGGCTCTGAGGACTGAAGCTTTCTTT.